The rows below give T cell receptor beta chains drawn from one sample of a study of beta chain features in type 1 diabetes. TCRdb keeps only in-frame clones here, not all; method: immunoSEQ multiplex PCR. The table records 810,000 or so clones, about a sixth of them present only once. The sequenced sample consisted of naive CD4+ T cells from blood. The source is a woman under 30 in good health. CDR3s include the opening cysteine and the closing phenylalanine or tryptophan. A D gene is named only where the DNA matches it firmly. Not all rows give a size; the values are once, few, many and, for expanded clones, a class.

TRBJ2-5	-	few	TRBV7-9	CASSLLRRETQYF	TGTGCCAGCAGCTTATTACGCCGGGAGACCCAGTACTTC
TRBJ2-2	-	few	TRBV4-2	CASSQMQGRGGELFF	TGTGCCAGCAGCCAGATGCAGGGCCGGGGCGGGGAGCTGTTTTTT
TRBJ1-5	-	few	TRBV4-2	CASSHGPVRRDQPQHF	TGTGCCAGCAGCCATGGCCCGGTCCGACGGGATCAGCCCCAGCATTTT
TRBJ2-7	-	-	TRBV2	CASSEGVINRDEQYF	TGTGCCAGCAGTGAGGGGGTGATAAACAGGGACGAGCAGTACTTC
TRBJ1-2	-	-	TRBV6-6	CASTAGGRANYGYTF	TGTGCCAGCACCGCCGGAGGCAGGGCGAACTATGGCTACACCTTC
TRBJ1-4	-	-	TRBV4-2	CASSQDWQYANEKLLF	TGTGCCAGCAGCCAAGATTGGCAGTACGCAAACGAAAAACTGCTTTTT
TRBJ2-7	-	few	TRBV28	CASSSKQGITYEQYF	TGTGCCAGCAGTTCTAAACAGGGAATCACCTACGAGCAGTACTTC
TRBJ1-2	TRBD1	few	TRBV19	CASREGQGLHYGYTF	TGTGCCAGTAGAGAGGGACAGGGCCTCCACTATGGCTACACCTTC
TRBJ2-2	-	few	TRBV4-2	CASSQERPGQTGELFF	TGTGCCAGCAGCCAAGAGCGTCCAGGGCAGACCGGGGAGCTGTTTTTT
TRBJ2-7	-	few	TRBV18	CASSPGQGPPYEQYF	TGTGCCAGCTCACCAGGCCAGGGACCCCCCTACGAGCAGTACTTC
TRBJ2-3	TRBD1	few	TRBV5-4	CASSRQGSTDTQYF	TGTGCCAGCAGTAGACAGGGGAGCACAGATACGCAGTATTTT
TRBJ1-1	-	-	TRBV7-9	CASSPPQVGTEAFF	TGTGCCAGCAGCCCCCCTCAAGTGGGCACTGAAGCTTTCTTT
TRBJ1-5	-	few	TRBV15	CATSTFPGQPQHF	TGTGCCACCAGCACCTTTCCAGGTCAGCCCCAGCATTTT
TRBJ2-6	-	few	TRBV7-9	CASSIRVGANVLTF	TGTGCCAGCAGCATCAGGGTTGGGGCCAACGTCCTGACTTTC
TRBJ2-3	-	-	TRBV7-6	CASSQRGNTDTQYF	TGTGCCAGCAGCCAGCGAGGAAACACAGATACGCAGTATTTT
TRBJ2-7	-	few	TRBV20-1	CSALGGYEQYF	TGCAGTGCACTCGGTGGGTACGAGCAGTACTTC
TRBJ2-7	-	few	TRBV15	CATSRDVGYEQYF	TGTGCCACCAGCAGAGATGTGGGCTACGAGCAGTACTTC
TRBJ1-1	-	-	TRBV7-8	CASSLAGDPRAFF	TGTGCCAGCAGCTTAGCAGGGGACCCCCGGGCTTTCTTT
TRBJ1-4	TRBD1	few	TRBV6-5	CASTKTGREKLFF	TGTGCCAGCACCAAGACAGGGAGGGAAAAACTGTTTTTT
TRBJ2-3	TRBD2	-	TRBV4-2	CASSPGLAGGRHTQYF	TGTGCCAGCAGCCCGGGACTAGCGGGAGGGCGGCATACGCAGTATTTT
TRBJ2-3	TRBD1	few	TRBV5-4	CASSFYLDRGTDTQYF	TGTGCCAGCAGCTTTTACTTGGACAGGGGGACAGATACGCAGTATTTT
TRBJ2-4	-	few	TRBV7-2	CASSLVPVGGAWAKNIQYF	TGTGCCAGCAGCTTAGTCCCGGTAGGCGGGGCATGGGCCAAAAACATTCAGTACTTC
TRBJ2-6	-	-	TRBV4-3	CASSQAGSGANVLTF	TGCGCCAGCAGCCAAGCAGGGTCTGGGGCCAACGTCCTGACTTTC
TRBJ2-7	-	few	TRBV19	CASSNGPRGQYF	TGTGCCAGTAGTAATGGACCTCGGGGGCAGTACTTC
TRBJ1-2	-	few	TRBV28	CASSWGSRGYTF	TGTGCCAGCAGCTGGGGGTCGAGAGGCTACACCTTC
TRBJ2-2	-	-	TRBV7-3	CASSRTVDTGELFF	TGTGCCAGCAGCCGGACAGTGGACACCGGGGAGCTGTTTTTT
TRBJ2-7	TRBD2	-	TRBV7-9	CASSFGQRGSYEQYF	TGTGCCAGCAGCTTCGGCCAGCGGGGGTCCTACGAGCAGTACTTC
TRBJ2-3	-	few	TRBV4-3	CASSQDWGLDTQYF	TGCGCCAGCAGCCAAGATTGGGGTCTAGATACGCAGTATTTT
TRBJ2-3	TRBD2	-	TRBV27	CASSFTSGSGTQYF	TGTGCCAGCAGTTTTACTAGCGGGAGCGGTACGCAGTATTTT
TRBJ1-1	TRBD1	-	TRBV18	CASSRRTGGMNTEAFF	TGTGCCAGCTCGCGACGGACAGGGGGGATGAACACTGAAGCTTTCTTT
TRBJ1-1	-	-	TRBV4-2	CASSQDRGTMNTEAFF	TGTGCCAGCAGCCAAGATCGAGGGACCATGAACACTGAAGCTTTCTTT
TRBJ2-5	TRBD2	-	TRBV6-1	CASSEPGGQETQYF	TGTGCCAGCAGTGAACCGGGAGGCCAAGAGACCCAGTACTTC
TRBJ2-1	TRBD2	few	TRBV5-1	CASSLAPSGYNEQFF	TGCGCCAGCAGCTTGGCGCCTAGCGGTTACAATGAGCAGTTCTTC
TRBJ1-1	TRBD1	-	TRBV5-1	CASSIGDRDTEAFF	TGCGCCAGCAGCATCGGTGACAGGGATACTGAAGCTTTCTTT
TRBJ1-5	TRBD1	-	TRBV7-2	CASSFRGQSNQPQHF	TGTGCCAGCAGCTTCAGGGGACAGAGCAATCAGCCCCAGCATTTT
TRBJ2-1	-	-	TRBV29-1	CSGRGPAGVYNEQFF	TGCAGCGGAAGGGGGCCAGCGGGAGTATACAATGAGCAGTTCTTC
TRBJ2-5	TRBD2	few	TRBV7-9	CASSIGLAGDETQYF	TGTGCCAGCAGCATTGGACTAGCGGGAGATGAGACCCAGTACTTC
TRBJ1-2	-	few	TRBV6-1	CASSEQGADPYGYTF	TGTGCCAGCAGTGAACAGGGCGCGGACCCCTATGGCTACACCTTC
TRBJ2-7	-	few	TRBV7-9	CASSLSSYEQYF	TGTGCCAGCAGCCTAAGCTCCTACGAGCAGTACTTC
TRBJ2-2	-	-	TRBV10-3	CAIRERSTGELFF	TGTGCCATCAGAGAAAGAAGCACCGGGGAGCTGTTTTTT
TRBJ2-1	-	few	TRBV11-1	CASSLGKGGPYNEQFF	TGTGCCAGCAGCTTAGGGAAAGGAGGACCCTACAATGAGCAGTTCTTC
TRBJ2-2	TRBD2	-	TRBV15	CATSPLGLAGTGELFF	TGTGCCACCAGCCCCCTCGGACTAGCGGGTACCGGGGAGCTGTTTTTT
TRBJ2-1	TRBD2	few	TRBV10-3	CAIREIAGNEQFF	TGTGCCATCAGGGAGATAGCGGGGAATGAGCAGTTCTTC
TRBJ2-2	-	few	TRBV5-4	CASSFGVTTSTGELFF	TGTGCCAGCAGCTTCGGGGTCACAACGTCCACCGGGGAGCTGTTTTTT
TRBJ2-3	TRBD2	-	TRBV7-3	CASSLNGRAQYF	TGTGCCAGCAGCTTAAACGGGAGGGCCCAGTATTTT
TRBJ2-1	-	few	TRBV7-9	CASSATGSYNEQFF	TGTGCCAGCAGCGCAACTGGATCCTACAATGAGCAGTTCTTC
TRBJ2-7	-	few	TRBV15	CATSRAGAPFTYEQYF	TGTGCCACCAGCAGAGCGGGAGCTCCCTTCACATACGAGCAGTACTTC
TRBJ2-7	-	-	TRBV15	CATSRDNDYYEQYF	TGTGCCACCAGCAGAGATAACGATTACTACGAGCAGTACTTC
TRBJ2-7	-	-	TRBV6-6	CASSYSPYEQYF	TGTGCCAGCAGTTACTCTCCCTACGAGCAGTACTTC
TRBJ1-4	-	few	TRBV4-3	CASSQEYHRTNEKLFF	TGCGCCAGCAGCCAAGAGTATCACAGAACTAATGAAAAACTGTTTTTT
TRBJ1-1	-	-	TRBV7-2	CASSLGVVYTEAFF	TGTGCCAGCAGCTTAGGGGTCGTTTACACTGAAGCTTTCTTT
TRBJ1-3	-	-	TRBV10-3	CAIKGRGSSGNTIYF	TGTGCCATCAAGGGGCGGGGGAGCTCTGGAAACACCATATATTTT
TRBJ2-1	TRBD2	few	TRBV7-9	CASSTTQAGGPYNEQFF	TGTGCCAGCAGCACAACCCAAGCGGGAGGGCCCTACAATGAGCAGTTCTTC
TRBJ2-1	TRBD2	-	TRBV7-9	CASSLFFWREPVYNEQFF	TGTGCCAGCAGCTTATTCTTCTGGCGGGAGCCGGTCTACAATGAGCAGTTCTTC
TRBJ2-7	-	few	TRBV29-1	CSVEDRVEQYF	TGCAGCGTTGAAGATAGGGTCGAGCAGTACTTC
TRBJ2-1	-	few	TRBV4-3	CASSQDPLGQYNEQFF	TGCGCCAGCAGCCAAGATCCTCTGGGCCAATACAATGAGCAGTTCTTC
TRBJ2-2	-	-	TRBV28	CASSFGLSGTGELFF	TGTGCCAGCAGTTTTGGTCTTTCCGGAACCGGGGAGCTGTTTTTT
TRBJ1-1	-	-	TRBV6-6	CASSYRVGEAFF	TGTGCCAGCAGTTACCGGGTGGGGGAAGCTTTCTTT
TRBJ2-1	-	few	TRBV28	CASNASPGLDEQFF	TGTGCCAGCAACGCTAGTCCTGGTCTGGATGAGCAGTTCTTC
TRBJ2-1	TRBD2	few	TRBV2	CASKSGREGSYNEQFF	TGTGCCAGCAAGTCGGGGCGGGAGGGATCCTACAATGAGCAGTTCTTC